This T cell receptor (beta chain) was identified during a study of blood T cells in healthy people across ages. Notes on the study in general: Higher diversity, along with more naive CD4+ cells, distinguished long-lived donors from aged donors. Measured against age, TCR beta diversity per million T cells decreased in a roughly linear manner.

Primed by a sample-barcoded 5' primer and a J-beta primer mix, a second PCR proceeded for about 7 to 11 cycles. At least 2.5 million CDR3-containing paired-end reads were obtained per sample. TCRdb ran MiXCR on the 5' RACE reads and lists one entry per CDR3 protein. The top ten clones hold around 7.7% of a sample with about 1,500,000 distinct CDR3 sequences, roughly 28% of them seen once. The study recruited healthy Caucasian donors from Russia who were aged roughly 6 to 95. Only a few counts were recorded for this clonotype. Its antigen is as yet unknown. CDR3 length: 13 residues. The V gene lost 5 bases and the J gene lost 2 bases, with 4 bases spanning the gap. Germline values: CDR1 SEHNR, CDR2 FQNEAQ (reference sequence).

The sequence came from a woman in her 30s in good health. V gene TRBV7-9 combines with J gene TRBJ1-6; D is unresolved. The specimen was blood. For the CDR3, the DNA is TGTGCCAGCAGCCTCACCTATAATTCACCCCTCCACTTT. Translation: CASSLTYNSPLHF.